This section outlines one T cell receptor beta chain sequence together with its context. Assignment of participants to cohorts was predicated upon participant-reported clinical history. The data were taken from a study of blood T cell repertoires in COVID-19. Profiled with immunoSEQ multiplex PCR; TCRdb holds only in-frame clones, not every one. The table includes a few hundred thousand clones, roughly 87% detected once. The V gene's germline CDR1 is MGHRA and CDR2 YSYEKL. Trimming pared 4 bases from V and 1 base from J, leaving 13 bases between. This CDR3 contains 15 residues. The receptor was derived from a woman aged 25 to 39 who had recovered from COVID-19. Sequenced: PBMCs or T cells enriched from blood (not recorded which). The chain recombines TRBV4-1 with TRBJ2-5; unclear D gene. CDR3 nucleotides: TGCGCCAGCAGCCCCCCTCCACCGAGCCAAGAGACCCAGTACTTC. The encoded protein is CASSPPPPSQETQYF.